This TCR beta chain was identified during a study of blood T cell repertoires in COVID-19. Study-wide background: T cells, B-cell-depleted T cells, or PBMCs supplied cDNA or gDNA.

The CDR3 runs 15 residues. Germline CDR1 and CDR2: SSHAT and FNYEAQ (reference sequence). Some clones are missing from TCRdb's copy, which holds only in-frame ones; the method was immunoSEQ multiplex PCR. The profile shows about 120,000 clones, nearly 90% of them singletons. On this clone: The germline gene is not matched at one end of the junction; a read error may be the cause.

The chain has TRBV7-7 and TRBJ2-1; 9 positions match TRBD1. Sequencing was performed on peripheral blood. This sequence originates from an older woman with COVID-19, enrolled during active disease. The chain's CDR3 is CASSPPGQGFNEQFF. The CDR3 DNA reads TGTGCTAGCAGCCCCCCGGGACAGGGTTTCAATGAGCAGTTCTTC. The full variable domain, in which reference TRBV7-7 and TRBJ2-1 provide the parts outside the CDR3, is GAGVSQSPRYKVTKRGQDVTLRCDPISSHATLYWYQQALGQGPEFLTYFNYEAQPDKSGLPSDRFSAERPEGSISTLTIQRTEQRDSAMYRCASSPPGQGFNEQFFGPGTRLTVL.